Sequencing of this TCR beta chain was carried out in a study of T cell responses to AZD1222 COVID-19 vaccine. Study findings and constraints: Spike-specific TCR breadth and depth were elevated following two AZD1222 doses.

The repertoire was sequenced with immunoSEQ multiplex PCR; TCRdb's copy has only in-frame clones and lacks some. Here the sample spans 150,000 to 200,000 clones, 92% being singletons. On this clone: Its antigen remains unknown.

This TCR was sampled from an adult who received the AZD1222 COVID-19 vaccine. Specimen: peripheral blood, collected 28 days after the second AZD1222 dose.

The CDR3 protein is CASSSGQADQPQHF. As DNA, the CDR3 is TGTGCCAGCAGTAGCGGACAGGCCGATCAGCCCCAGCATTTT. The V gene is TRBV6-5, the J gene TRBJ1-5; the match to TRBD1 covers 7 bases. The germline V gene encodes CDR1 MNHEY and CDR2 SVGAGI. The CDR3 runs 14 residues. V lost 5 bases to trimming and J lost 5 bases; unmatched junction nucleotides: 6.